Here is one T cell receptor beta chain with its context. The sample is drawn from a study of T cell responses to AZD1222 COVID-19 vaccine. The CDR3 contains 13 residues. Trimming removed 1 base from V and 5 bases from J, with 6 bases in between. The germline V gene has CDR1 LGHNA and CDR2 YNFKEQ. Generated by immunoSEQ multiplex PCR, the TCRdb table keeps only in-frame clones and is missing some. The data contain more than 110,000 clones, around 90% of them singletons. The clonotype originates from an adult in good health. This specimen consisted of peripheral blood, obtained on day 0 of AZD1222 vaccination. The V gene is TRBV4-2, the J gene TRBJ2-1, with D tentatively TRBD2 (5 bases). This CDR3 reads CASSQGADNEQFF. The CDR3 nucleotides read TGTGCCAGCAGCCAAGGAGCGGACAATGAGCAGTTCTTC.